A single sample is the source of the 5 T cell receptor beta chains below, sequenced in a study of T-cell memory formation after mild COVID-19 (dated by TCRdb to the early 2020s). The library was produced with 5' RACE. The instrument given in TCRdb is Illumina NovaSeq 6000. TCRdb reran the public reads through fastp at Q25 and MiXCR, keeping productive beta chains. Here each entry gathers all rows of one CDR3 protein and keeps the most common genes and DNA. The sample yields about 110,000 distinct CDR3 sequences; around 15% were counted once. The ten most abundant clones make up 28% of the sample. Sequencing was performed on PBMCs or a T cell subset sorted from them (not recorded which). Receptors were obtained from an adult woman who had mild COVID-19 (a few samples of this study predate the infection). The sample titles of this study are shuffled in the database, so cell type and time point are left out; the donor was told from shared clones.

The chain is built from TRBV7-9 and TRBJ2-7, with D possibly TRBD2 on 6 matching bases. Germline values: CDR1 SEHNR, CDR2 FQNEAQ (reference sequence). The CDR3 consists of 15 residues. Trimming removed 5 bases at V and 2 bases at J, with 16 bases between. The chain's CDR3 is CASSHRDSLTYEQYF. CDR3 nucleotide sequence: TGTGCCAGCAGCCACCGGGACTCACTGACCTACGAGCAGTACTTC.

This clonotype came up a few times. V usage is TRBV9 and J usage is TRBJ1-3, with 7 bases that match TRBD1. With 3 bases clipped from V and 2 bases from J, the junction kept 5 bases outside the gene matches. The germline CDR1 and CDR2 sequences are SGDLS and YYNGEE. The length of the CDR3 is 15 residues. CDR3 loop: CASSALGQAGNTIYF. For the CDR3, the DNA is TGTGCCAGCAGCGCATTAGGACAGGCTGGAAACACCATATATTTT.

The rearrangement uses TRBV7-9 and TRBJ1-1; 9 nucleotides align to TRBD1. CDR3 length: 14 amino acids. Germline CDR1 is SEHNR and CDR2 is FQNEAQ (reference sequence). The ends lost 4 bases at V and 7 bases at J; junction bases unmatched: 7. The CDR3 spells CASSYGTGKHEAFF. The CDR3 DNA reads as TGTGCCAGCAGCTATGGGACAGGGAAGCATGAAGCTTTCTTT.

This clonotype was seen only a few times. This sequence joins TRBV19 and TRBJ1-1; 11 nucleotides line up with TRBD1. The CDR3 has 16 amino acids. Unmatched junction bases numbered 14, after V lost 11 bases and J lost 3 bases. Looked up from germline, CDR1 is LNHDA and CDR2 is SQIVND (reference sequence). The CDR3 reads CASSNLPGQGDTEAFF. For the CDR3, the DNA is TGTGCCTCCTCGAATCTACCGGGACAGGGGGACACTGAAGCTTTCTTT.

The gene calls are TRBV12-3 or TRBV12-4 and TRBJ2-5; 9 bases map to TRBD1. CDR3 size: 16 residues. The V segment lost 3 bases and the J segment 1 base; nucleotides outside the gene matches: 6. The CDR3 DNA sequence: TGTGCCAGCAGTTTGCCGGGACAGGGCCCCCAAGAGACCCAGTACTTC. Translating gives CASSLPGQGPQETQYF.